This TCR beta chain was captured in a study of T cells in Graves' hyperthyroidism and ophthalmopathy. Regions amplified from RNA transcripts were the TCR beta CDR3 regions. First-round RT-PCR targeting the TCR CDR3 was performed with the HTBI primer set. TCRdb analysed the multiplex PCR reads with MiXCR anew, one entry per CDR3 protein. The sample has about 350,000 distinct CDR3 sequences, roughly an eighth seen once; the top ten hold almost 35%. This clonotype has at least ten counts. Its target is unknown. Points from the study as a whole: A median about 7 months before onset, the model predicted ophthalmopathy. Ophthalmopathy stood apart from stable hyperthyroidism in a 13 V-J model. In blood, most of the thyroid clonotypes expanded above 0.001 were also present.

Material for sequencing was blood. This TCR was recovered from a woman between 40 and 50 years old with Graves' ophthalmopathy.

The CDR3 DNA is TGTGCCAGCAGCCAAGATAACCCGGGGGGGCCGACAGATACGCAGTATTTT. It translates to CASSQDNPGGPTDTQYF. This chain links TRBV14 with TRBJ2-3; TRBD2 matches 8 bases. CDR3 size: 17 residues. Looked up from germline, CDR1 is SGHDN and CDR2 is FVKESK. V lost 0 bases and J lost 3; bases outside the gene matches: 8.